This T cell receptor (beta chain) was identified during a study of blood T cell repertoires in COVID-19. On the study more broadly: The cDNA or gDNA used as material had been derived from T cells, B-cell-depleted T cells, or PBMCs.

Profiling relied on immunoSEQ multiplex PCR, and the TCRdb table lists in-frame clones only, not all of them. This table has some 140,000 clones, more than 80% appearing once. The CDR3 has 14 residues. Germline CDR1 is SGHTA and CDR2 is FQGNSA. The ends lost 6 bases at V and 7 bases at J; junction bases unmatched: 10. The sequence was obtained from a human donor in a cohort sampled during active COVID-19. This rearrangement joins TRBV7-2 to TRBJ2-7; 9 bases align to TRBD2. Input material: peripheral blood. The CDR3: CASSIAGALGEQYV. The CDR3 DNA sequence: TGTGCCAGCAGTATAGCGGGAGCGTTGGGGGAGCAGTACGTC.